This T cell receptor (beta chain) was identified in a study of T cell changes during pregnancy in multiple sclerosis. This clone came up a few times. Using immunoSEQ multiplex PCR, the repertoire was profiled, and TCRdb retains in-frame clones only, with some absent. The profile shows some 49,000 clones, approximately 90% of them singletons. V was cut by 0 bases and J by 7 bases, with 13 bases left in between. The germline V gene encodes CDR1 SGDLS and CDR2 YYNGEE. The CDR3 runs 15 residues. The chain has TRBV9 and TRBJ2-2; D might be TRBD1 (6 bases). Sequencing used CD8+ T cells from peripheral blood mononuclear cells, obtained in the second trimester of pregnancy. This clonotype was obtained from a female donor with multiple sclerosis, enrolled in a pregnancy study. The CDR3 sequence is CASSVAGGSIGELFF. For the CDR3, the DNA is TGTGCCAGCAGCGTAGCTGGGGGCTCGATCGGGGAGCTGTTTTTT.